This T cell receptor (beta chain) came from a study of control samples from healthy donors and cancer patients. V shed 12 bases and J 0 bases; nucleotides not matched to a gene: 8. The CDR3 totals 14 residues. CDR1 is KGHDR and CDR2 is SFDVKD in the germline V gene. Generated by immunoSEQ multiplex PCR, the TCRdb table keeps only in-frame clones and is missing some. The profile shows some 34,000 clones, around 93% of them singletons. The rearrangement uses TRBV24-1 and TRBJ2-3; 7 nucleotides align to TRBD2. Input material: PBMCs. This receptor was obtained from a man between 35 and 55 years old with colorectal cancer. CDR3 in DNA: TGTGCCTCCATGGGGGGGATTAGCACAGATACGCAGTATTTT. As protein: CASMGGISTDTQYF.